A selection of T cell receptor beta chains follows, all from one sample in a study of OX40 agonist ivuxolimab in advanced cancers. The protocol was immunoSEQ multiplex PCR, while the TCRdb copy is restricted to in-frame clones and leaves out a portion. The sample holds about 69,000 clones; around 87% are singletons and the top ten take around 2.7%. Sequenced material: CD4+ or CD8+ T cells sorted from blood, taken in a trial of the OX40 agonist ivuxolimab. These receptors originate from an adult with an advanced solid tumor such as melanoma, head and neck, liver or kidney cancer. The CDR3 runs from the conserved cysteine through the conserved F or W. The D gene is left open where the match is weak. Expanded clones are given a class, and other clones once, few, many or no size at all.

. | TRBJ2-7 | TRBV15 | . | CATSRDGWYEQYF | TGTGCCACCAGCAGGGACGGGTGGTACGAGCAGTACTTC
. | TRBJ2-2 | TRBV7-9 | TRBD2 | CASSTTSGASTGELFF | TGTGCCAGCAGTACAACTAGCGGAGCCTCTACCGGGGAGCTGTTTTTT
. | TRBJ2-6 | TRBV5-4 | TRBD1 | CASSLSGQGGGANVLTF | TGTGCCAGCAGCTTGTCCGGACAGGGAGGTGGGGCCAACGTCCTGACTTTC
. | TRBJ2-7 | TRBV6-5 | TRBD2 | CASSSDRGGTYEQYF | TGTGCCAGCAGTAGCGATCGGGGGGGGACCTACGAGCAGTACTTC
. | TRBJ1-1 | TRBV19 | . | CASIGRTGSGSNAEAFF | TGTGCCAGTATCGGACGAACGGGGTCAGGGTCGAACGCTGAAGCTTTCTTT
. | TRBJ1-1 | TRBV5-1 | TRBD1 | CASWGQGVGNTEAFF | TGCGCCAGCTGGGGACAGGGTGTGGGGAACACTGAAGCTTTCTTT
. | TRBJ2-7 | TRBV10-2 | TRBD1 | CASSGTGFEQYF | TGCGCCAGCAGCGGGACAGGGTTCGAGCAGTACTTC
once | TRBJ2-1 | TRBV30 | TRBD2 | CAWSRGVSYNEQFF | TGTGCCTGGAGTCGGGGGGTTTCCTACAATGAGCAGTTCTTC
once | TRBJ1-2 | TRBV28 | . | CASSAFTGNYGYTF | TGTGCCAGCAGCGCTTTTACAGGGAACTATGGCTACACCTTC
. | TRBJ1-3 | TRBV29-1 | . | CSVEDPLIGNTIYF | TGCAGCGTTGAAGATCCGCTAATCGGAAACACCATATATTTT
once | TRBJ2-4 | TRBV21-1 | . | CASSKAGLAGSNIQYF | TGTGCCAGCAGCAAAGCGGGACTAGCGGGTTCAAACATTCAGTACTTC
. | TRBJ2-7 | TRBV5-1 | . | CASSLEGVSYEQYF | TGCGCCAGCAGCTTGGAGGGGGTTTCCTACGAGCAGTACTTC
. | TRBJ1-1 | TRBV6-6 | . | CASRGRGNTEAFF | TGTGCCAGCAGAGGGAGGGGGAACACTGAAGCTTTCTTT
. | TRBJ2-1 | TRBV2 | . | CASSADGLGTYNEQFF | TGTGCCAGCAGCGCCGACGGGCTTGGCACCTACAATGAGCAGTTCTTC
once | TRBJ2-7 | TRBV5-6 | TRBD2 | CASSFGISGRAGEQYF | TGTGCCAGCAGCTTCGGGATTAGCGGGAGGGCCGGGGAGCAGTACTTC
once | TRBJ2-3 | TRBV6-5 | . | CASSSRGYTDTQYF | TGTGCCAGCAGTTCACGGGGCTACACAGATACGCAGTATTTT
once | TRBJ2-7 | TRBV30 | . | CALAAGFYEQYF | TGTGCCTTGGCGGCAGGGTTCTACGAGCAGTACTTC
. | TRBJ2-7 | TRBV6-5 | . | CASSYGGYSYEQYF | TGTGCCAGCAGTTACGGGGGCTACTCCTACGAGCAGTACTTC
few | TRBJ1-1 | TRBV14 | . | CASSHDINTEAFF | TGTGCCAGCAGCCATGACATTAACACTGAAGCTTTCTTT
. | TRBJ2-1 | TRBV15 | TRBD2 | CATSGVLAGKNNEQFF | TGTGCCACCAGCGGAGTACTAGCGGGGAAGAACAATGAGCAGTTCTTC